This passage covers 6 T cell receptor beta chains from one sample sequenced in a study of identical twins. MiXCR, applied by TCRdb to the 5' RACE reads, yields one record per CDR3 protein. The sample records around 570,000 distinct CDR3 sequences, 7.5% to 10% being singletons. The same sample was also studied in work on yellow fever vaccine responses in identical twins.

Material: PBMCs. The receptors shown here come from a woman under 30 in good health.

The sample holds many counts of this clonotype. The chain recombines TRBV12-3 or TRBV12-4 with TRBJ2-7, with 8 bases aligning to TRBD1. This CDR3 comprises 16 residues. V shed 5 bases and J 6 bases; nucleotides not matched to a gene: 15. The CDR3 protein is CASSQAGGSLSGEQYF. CDR3 DNA sequence: TGTGCCAGCAGTCAGGCAGGGGGCTCCTTAAGTGGCGAGCAGTACTTC.

This clonotype showed up many times. The junction departs from germline at one end; a sequencing error may be responsible. The rearrangement uses TRBV5-1 and TRBJ2-3; D unresolved. CDR1 is SGHRS, CDR2 YFSETQ, per germline. The CDR3 loop spans 11 amino acids. The CDR3 sequence is CASSNTDTQYF. For the CDR3, the DNA is TGTGCCAGCAGCAACACAGATACGCAGTATTTT.

This chain connects TRBV29-1 to TRBJ2-3; weak D call: TRBD1 (6 bases). V was cut by 3 bases and J by 3 bases, with 13 bases left in between. CDR3 length equals 14 residues. Germline V CDR1 and CDR2: SQVTM, ANQGSEA. The CDR3 bases are TGCAGCGTTGAGGGGGCGCGGATGACAGATACGCAGTATTTT. As protein: CSVEGARMTDTQYF.

V gene TRBV19 combines with J gene TRBJ1-1; D unresolved. Between the trimmed V and J ends, which lost 7 bases and 2 bases, there was a span of 8 bases. Germline V gene sequence: CDR1 LNHDA, CDR2 SQIVND (reference sequence). This CDR3 contains 12 residues. CDR3 protein: CASKSGNTEAFF. The CDR3 coding sequence is TGTGCCAGTAAGAGCGGCAACACTGAAGCTTTCTTT.

This clonotype was seen repeatedly, ten times or more. The CDR3 region is CATSVDGSSYNEQFF. CDR3 DNA: TGTGCCACCAGTGTTGATGGTAGCTCCTACAATGAGCAGTTCTTC. The chain links TRBV24-1 to TRBJ2-1; no definite D call. CDR3 size: 15 residues. V lost 5 bases to trimming and J lost 0 bases, with 10 bases between them. The V gene's germline CDR1 is KGHDR and CDR2 SFDVKD.

This clonotype was observed a handful of times. CDR3 residues: CATSDFFSESSYNEQFF. The CDR3 coding sequence is TGTGCCACCAGTGATTTTTTTTCAGAGTCCTCCTACAATGAGCAGTTCTTC. This sequence joins TRBV24-1 and TRBJ2-1; D is uncertain. Germline V gives CDR1 KGHDR, CDR2 SFDVKD. The V gene lost 1 base and the J gene lost 0 bases, with 12 bases spanning the gap. CDR3 length equals 17 residues.